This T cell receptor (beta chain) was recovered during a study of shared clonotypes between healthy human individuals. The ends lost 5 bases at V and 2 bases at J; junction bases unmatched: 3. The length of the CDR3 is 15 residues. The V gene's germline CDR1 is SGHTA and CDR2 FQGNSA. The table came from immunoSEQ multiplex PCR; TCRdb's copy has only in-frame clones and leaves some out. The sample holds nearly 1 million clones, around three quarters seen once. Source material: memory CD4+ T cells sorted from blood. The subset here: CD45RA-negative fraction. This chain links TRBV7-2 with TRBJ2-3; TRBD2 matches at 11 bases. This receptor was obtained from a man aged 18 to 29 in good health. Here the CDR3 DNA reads TGTGCCAGCAGCAATAGCGGGAGGGACACAGATACGCAGTATTTT. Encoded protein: CASSNSGRDTDTQYF.